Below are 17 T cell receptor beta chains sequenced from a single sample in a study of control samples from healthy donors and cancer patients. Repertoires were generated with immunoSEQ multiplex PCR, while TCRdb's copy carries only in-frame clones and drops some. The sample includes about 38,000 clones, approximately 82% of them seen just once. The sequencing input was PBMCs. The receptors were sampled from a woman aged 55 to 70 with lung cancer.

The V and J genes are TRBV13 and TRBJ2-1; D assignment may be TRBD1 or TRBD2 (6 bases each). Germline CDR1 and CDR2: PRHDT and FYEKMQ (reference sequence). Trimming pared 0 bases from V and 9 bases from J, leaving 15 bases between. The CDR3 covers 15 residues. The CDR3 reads CASSLGGGGGREQFF. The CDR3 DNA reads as TGTGCCAGCAGCTTAGGAGGGGGTGGGGGGCGTGAGCAGTTCTTC.

The CDR3, as DNA: TGTGCCAGCAGTTCGTTGACAGGGGAAGGAAACACCATATATTTT. This translates into CASSSLTGEGNTIYF. V gene TRBV6-5 combines with J gene TRBJ1-3; 8 bases line up with TRBD1. Germline trimming cut 4 bases from V and 4 bases from J; bases unmatched to any gene: 6. The CDR3 is 15 amino acids. Germline CDR1 and CDR2: MNHEY and SVGAGI.

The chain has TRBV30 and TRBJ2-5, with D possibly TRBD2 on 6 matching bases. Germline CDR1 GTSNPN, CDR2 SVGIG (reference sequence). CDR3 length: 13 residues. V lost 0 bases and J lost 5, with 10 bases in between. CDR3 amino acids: CAWSVTSRETQYF. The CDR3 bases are TGTGCCTGGAGTGTGACTAGTCGGGAGACCCAGTACTTC.

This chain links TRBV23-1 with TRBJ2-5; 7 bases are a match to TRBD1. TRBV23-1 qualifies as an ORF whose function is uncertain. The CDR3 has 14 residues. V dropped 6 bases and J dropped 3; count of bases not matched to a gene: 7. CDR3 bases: TGCGCCAGCAGAGACAGGGAAGGCGAAGAGACCCAGTACTTC. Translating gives CASRDREGEETQYF.

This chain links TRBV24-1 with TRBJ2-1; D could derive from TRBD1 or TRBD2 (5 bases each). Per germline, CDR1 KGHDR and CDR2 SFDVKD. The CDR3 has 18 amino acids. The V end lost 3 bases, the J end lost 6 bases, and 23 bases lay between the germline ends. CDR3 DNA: TGTGCCACCAGTGATACCCCCGGCAGGCCGACTGGGGGCAATGAGCAGTTCTTC. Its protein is CATSDTPGRPTGGNEQFF.

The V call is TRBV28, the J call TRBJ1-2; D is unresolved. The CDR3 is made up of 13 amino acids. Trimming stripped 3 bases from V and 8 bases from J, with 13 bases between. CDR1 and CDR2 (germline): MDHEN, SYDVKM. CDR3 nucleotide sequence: TGTGCCAGCAGTTTGGTTCAGTTGATCGGCTACACCTTC. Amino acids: CASSLVQLIGYTF.

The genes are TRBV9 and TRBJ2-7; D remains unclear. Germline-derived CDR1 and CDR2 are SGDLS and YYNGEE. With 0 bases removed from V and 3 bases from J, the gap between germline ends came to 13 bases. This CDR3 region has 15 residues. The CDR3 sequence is CASSVAPSSGYEQYF. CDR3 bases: TGTGCCAGCAGCGTAGCTCCAAGCAGTGGCTACGAGCAGTACTTC.

Here the CDR3 DNA reads TGTGCCAGCAGCTTAGTCTGGACTAGCGGGAGTAGTGAGCAGTTCTTC. Protein sequence: CASSLVWTSGSSEQFF. The chain employs TRBV7-8 and TRBJ2-1, with 13 bases matching TRBD2. The CDR3 runs 16 residues. Trimming cost V 1 base and J 9 bases; bases outside gene matches: 6. The germline V gene encodes CDR1 SGHVS and CDR2 FQNEAQ.

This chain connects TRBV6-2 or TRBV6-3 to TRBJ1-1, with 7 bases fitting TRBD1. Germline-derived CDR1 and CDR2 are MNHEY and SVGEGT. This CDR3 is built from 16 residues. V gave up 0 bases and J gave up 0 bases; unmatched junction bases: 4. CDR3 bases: TGTGCCAGCAGTTACTCGAAGCAGGGGGTGAACACTGAAGCTTTCTTT. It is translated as CASSYSKQGVNTEAFF.

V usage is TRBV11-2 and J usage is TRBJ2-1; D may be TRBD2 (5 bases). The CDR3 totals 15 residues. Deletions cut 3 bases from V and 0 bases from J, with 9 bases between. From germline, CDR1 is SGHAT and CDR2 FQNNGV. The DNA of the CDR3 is TGTGCCAGCAGCTTGAGGGCGAGCTCCTACAATGAGCAGTTCTTC. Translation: CASSLRASSYNEQFF.

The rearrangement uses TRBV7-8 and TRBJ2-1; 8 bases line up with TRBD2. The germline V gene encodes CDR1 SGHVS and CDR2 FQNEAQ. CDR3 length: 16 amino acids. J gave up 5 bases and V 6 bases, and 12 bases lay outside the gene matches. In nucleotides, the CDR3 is TGTGCCAGCAGAAGCCGTAGGGGACTAGAGCACAATGAGCAGTTCTTC. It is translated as CASRSRRGLEHNEQFF.

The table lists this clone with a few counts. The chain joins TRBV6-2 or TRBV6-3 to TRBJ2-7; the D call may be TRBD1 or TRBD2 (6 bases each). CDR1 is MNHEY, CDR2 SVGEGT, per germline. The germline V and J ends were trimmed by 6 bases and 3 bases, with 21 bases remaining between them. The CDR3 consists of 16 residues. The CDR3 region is CASSSTSGAEFYEQYF. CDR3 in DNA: TGTGCCAGCAGCTCAACTTCGGGGGCGGAATTCTACGAGCAGTACTTC.

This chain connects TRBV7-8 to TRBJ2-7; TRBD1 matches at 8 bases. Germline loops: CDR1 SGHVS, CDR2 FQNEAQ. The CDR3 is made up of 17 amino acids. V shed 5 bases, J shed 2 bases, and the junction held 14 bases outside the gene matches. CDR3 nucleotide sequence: TGTGCCAGCAGCCCCCCCTTGCGGGACAGGCTAGCCTACGAGCAGTACTTC. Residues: CASSPPLRDRLAYEQYF.

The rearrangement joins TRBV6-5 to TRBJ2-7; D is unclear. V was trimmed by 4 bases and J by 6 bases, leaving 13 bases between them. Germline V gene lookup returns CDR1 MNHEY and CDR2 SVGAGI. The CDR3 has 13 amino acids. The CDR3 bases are TGTGCCAGCAGTTCCTCGTGGGCAGGCGAGCAGTACTTC. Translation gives CASSSSWAGEQYF.

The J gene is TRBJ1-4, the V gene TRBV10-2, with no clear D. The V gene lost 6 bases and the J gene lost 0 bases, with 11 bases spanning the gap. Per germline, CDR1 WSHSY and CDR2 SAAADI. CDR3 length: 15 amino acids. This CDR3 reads CASRQTVTTNEKLFF. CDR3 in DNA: TGCGCCAGCAGGCAGACGGTTACAACTAATGAAAAACTGTTTTTT.

The CDR3 DNA is TGTGCCAGCAGTGAAGGGACCGTTAACTATGGCTACACCTTC. This codes for CASSEGTVNYGYTF. The gene calls are TRBV6-1 and TRBJ1-2, with D unclear. The ends were cut back, 1 base at V and 1 base at J, with 7 bases in the middle. The CDR3 loop spans 14 amino acids. Germline lookup yields CDR1 MNHNS and CDR2 SASEGT.

The CDR3 nucleotides are TGTGCCAGCAAGAACCTCCGCTATGGCTACACCTTC. It yields the protein CASKNLRYGYTF. This sequence joins TRBV4-2 and TRBJ1-2; D is undetermined. V lost 7 bases to trimming and J lost 4 bases, with 10 bases between them. The CDR3 has 12 amino acids. Germline-derived CDR1 and CDR2 are LGHNA and YNFKEQ.